This TCR beta chain was sequenced during a study of blood T cell repertoires in COVID-19. Some clones are missing from TCRdb's copy, which holds only in-frame ones; the method was immunoSEQ multiplex PCR. Here the sample spans some 320,000 clones, roughly 90% being singletons. The trim removed 5 bases at V and 7 bases at J, leaving 5 bases unmatched. This CDR3 is 13 amino acids long. Sequencing was done on a sample of PBMCs or T cells enriched from blood (not recorded which). The chain employs TRBV12-3 or TRBV12-4 and TRBJ2-4, with TRBD1 matching 7 bases. This clonotype was sampled from a woman in her forties or fifties who had been exposed to COVID-19. CDR3 in amino acids: CASSRQGGNIQYF. DNA of the CDR3: TGTGCCAGCAGTCGACAGGGTGGGAACATTCAGTACTTC.